This TCR beta chain was identified during a study of blood T cell repertoires in COVID-19. The germline V gene has CDR1 LGHDT and CDR2 YNNKEL (reference sequence). The CDR3 loop spans 15 amino acids. The V segment lost 4 bases and the J segment 8 bases; nucleotides outside the gene matches: 10. Clones were sequenced by immunoSEQ multiplex PCR, and TCRdb holds only the in-frame ones, with some missing. Here the sample spans 150,000 to 200,000 clones, about 90% being singletons. Sequencing was done on a sample of PBMCs or T cells enriched from blood (not recorded which). The V call is TRBV3-1 (or the pseudogene TRBV3-2), the J call TRBJ1-4, with 7 positions matching TRBD1. This clonotype originated in a woman aged 45 to 65 who had recovered from COVID-19. For the CDR3, the DNA is TGTGCCAGCAGCCTTACCCCGACAGGGTGGGAAAAACTGTTTTTT. This sequence encodes CASSLTPTGWEKLFF.